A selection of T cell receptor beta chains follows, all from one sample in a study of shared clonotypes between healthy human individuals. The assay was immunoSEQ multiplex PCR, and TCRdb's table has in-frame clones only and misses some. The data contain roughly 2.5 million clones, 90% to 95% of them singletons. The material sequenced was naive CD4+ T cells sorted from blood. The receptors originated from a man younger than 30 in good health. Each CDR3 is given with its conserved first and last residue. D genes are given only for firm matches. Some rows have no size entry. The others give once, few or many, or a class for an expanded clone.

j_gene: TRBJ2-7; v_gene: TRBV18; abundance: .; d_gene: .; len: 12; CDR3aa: CASSPPQSEQYF; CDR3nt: TGTGCCAGCTCACCACCGCAATCCGAGCAGTACTTC
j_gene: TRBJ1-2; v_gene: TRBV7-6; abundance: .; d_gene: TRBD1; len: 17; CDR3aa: CASSSRPGQGGPYGYTF; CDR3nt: TGTGCCAGCAGCTCTAGACCGGGACAGGGGGGCCCCTATGGCTACACCTTC
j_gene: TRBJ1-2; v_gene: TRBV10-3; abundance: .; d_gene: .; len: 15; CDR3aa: CATREPTAANYGYTF; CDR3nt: TGTGCCACCCGGGAACCCACCGCTGCTAACTATGGCTACACCTTC
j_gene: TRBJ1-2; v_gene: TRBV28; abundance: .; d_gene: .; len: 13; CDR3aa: CASSPSPNYGYTF; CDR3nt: TGTGCCAGCAGCCCTTCACCAAACTATGGCTACACCTTC
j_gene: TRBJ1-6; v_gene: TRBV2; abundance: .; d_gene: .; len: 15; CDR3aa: CASRTTGNYNSPLHF; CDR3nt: TGTGCCAGCAGAACCACAGGAAACTATAATTCACCCCTCCACTTT
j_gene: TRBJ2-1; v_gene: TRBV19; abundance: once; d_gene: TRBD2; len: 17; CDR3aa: CASSIGSGRAPYNEQFF; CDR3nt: TGTGCCAGTAGTATAGGAAGCGGGAGGGCCCCCTACAATGAGCAGTTCTTC
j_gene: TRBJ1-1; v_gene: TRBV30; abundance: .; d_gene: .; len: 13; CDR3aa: CAWKTAGNTEAFF; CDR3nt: TGTGCCTGGAAAACGGCAGGGAACACTGAAGCTTTCTTT
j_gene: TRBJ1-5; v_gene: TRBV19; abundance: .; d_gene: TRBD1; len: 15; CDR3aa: CASRAGQASNQPQHF; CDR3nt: TGTGCCAGTAGAGCCGGACAGGCTAGCAATCAGCCCCAGCATTTT
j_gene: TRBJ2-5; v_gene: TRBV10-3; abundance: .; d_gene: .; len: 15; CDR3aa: CAISERAGIQETQYF; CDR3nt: TGTGCCATCAGTGAGAGGGCGGGGATACAAGAGACCCAGTACTTC
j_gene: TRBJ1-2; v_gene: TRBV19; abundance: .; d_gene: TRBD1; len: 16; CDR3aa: CASRGAGGQSNYGYTF; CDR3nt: TGTGCCAGTAGAGGGGCAGGGGGCCAATCGAACTATGGCTACACCTTC
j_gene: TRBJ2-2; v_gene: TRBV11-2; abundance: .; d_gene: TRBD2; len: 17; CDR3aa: CASSLRPGGTNTGELFF; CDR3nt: TGTGCCAGCAGCTTAAGGCCGGGGGGAACGAACACCGGGGAGCTGTTTTTT
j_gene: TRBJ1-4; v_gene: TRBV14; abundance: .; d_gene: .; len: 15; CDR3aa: CASSQGTATNEKLFF; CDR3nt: TGTGCCAGCAGCCAAGGGACAGCAACTAATGAAAAACTGTTTTTT
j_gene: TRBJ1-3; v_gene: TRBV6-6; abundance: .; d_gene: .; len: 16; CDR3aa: CASSYRQASSGNTIYF; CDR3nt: TGTGCCAGCAGTTACCGCCAGGCCAGCTCTGGAAACACCATATATTTT
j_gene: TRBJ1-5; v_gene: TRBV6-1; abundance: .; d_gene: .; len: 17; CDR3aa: CASSGPDRDGPDQPQHF; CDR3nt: TGTGCCAGCAGTGGCCCCGACCGGGACGGACCAGACCAGCCCCAGCATTTT
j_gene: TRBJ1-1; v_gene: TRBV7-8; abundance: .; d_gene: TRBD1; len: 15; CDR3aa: CASSFIQGNRAEAFF; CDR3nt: TGTGCCAGCAGCTTTATACAGGGGAATAGGGCTGAAGCTTTCTTT
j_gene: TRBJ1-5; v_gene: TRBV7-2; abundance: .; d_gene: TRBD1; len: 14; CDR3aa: CASSSGTVNQPQHF; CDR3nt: TGTGCCAGCAGCTCCGGGACAGTCAATCAGCCCCAGCATTTT
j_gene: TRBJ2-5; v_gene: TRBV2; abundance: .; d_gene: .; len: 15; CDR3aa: CASSDRGLNQETQYF; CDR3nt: TGTGCCAGCAGTGACCGGGGGCTAAACCAAGAGACCCAGTACTTC